This is a list of T cell receptor beta chains from one sample in a study of blood T cells in healthy people across ages. In TCRdb, the 5' RACE reads were re-called with MiXCR into one record per CDR3 protein. The profile shows over 300,000 distinct CDR3 sequences, approximately 47% of them singletons. The sequenced sample was blood. These receptors originate from a man in his 60s in good health. CDR3s include the opening cysteine and the closing phenylalanine or tryptophan. D genes are given only for firm matches. For some rows the clone size is stated as once, few or many, or as a class when expanded; others skip it.

clone_size,j_call,v_call,d_call,cdr3_nt,cdr3_aa
NA,TRBJ1-5,TRBV5-6,NA,TGTGCCAGCAGCGTCGACGGTAATCAGCCCCAGCATTTT,CASSVDGNQPQHF
once,TRBJ2-5,TRBV20-1,NA,TGCAGTGCGGCTCGGGCTAGGGTCAACTATATCGATGAGCAGTACTTC,CSAARARVNYIDEQYF
few,TRBJ2-3,TRBV7-2,TRBD2,TGTGCCAGCAGCTTACTGGGACTAGCGGGAGGGCAGGGAGGAACAGATACGCAGTATTTT,CASSLLGLAGGQGGTDTQYF
NA,TRBJ2-4,TRBV29-1,NA,TGCAGCGTCGCCACACAGGGCTTATTAGCCAAAAACATTCAGTACTTC,CSVATQGLLAKNIQYF
NA,TRBJ2-7,TRBV29-1,NA,TGCAGCGTTGACGGCGGCTCCTACGAGCAGTACTTC,CSVDGGSYEQYF
NA,TRBJ2-7,TRBV25-1,NA,TGTGCCAGCAGGGCGATCAGGAGCTCCTACGAGCAGTACTTC,CASRAIRSSYEQYF
NA,TRBJ1-1,TRBV30,NA,TGTGCCTGGGGCCCCGCCTCCCTTGAAGCTTTCTTT,CAWGPASLEAFF
many,TRBJ2-7,TRBV7-2,TRBD1,TGTGCCAGCAGGGGGAGACAGGGTCCCTACGAGCAGTACTTC,CASRGRQGPYEQYF
NA,TRBJ1-4,TRBV20-1,NA,TGCAGTGCTAGAGGACCCGGGACAACTAATGAAAAACTGTTTTTT,CSARGPGTTNEKLFF
NA,TRBJ1-4,TRBV18,NA,TGTGCCAGCTCACAAGGGTCGAATGAAAAACTGTTTTTT,CASSQGSNEKLFF
NA,TRBJ2-4,TRBV9,NA,TGTGCCAGCAGCGGGGAAAGGGACTTCAAAAACATTCAGTACTTC,CASSGERDFKNIQYF
NA,TRBJ2-5,TRBV7-9,TRBD1,TGTGCCAGCAGCTTGGGGGCAGGGGGCTACGAGACCCAGTACTTC,CASSLGAGGYETQYF
few,TRBJ2-6,TRBV5-5,NA,TGTGCCAGCAGGACGGAGGGGTGGTCTGGGGCCAACGTCCTGACTTTC,CASRTEGWSGANVLTF
NA,TRBJ2-4,TRBV6-2/TRBV6-3,TRBD2,TGTGCCAGCAGTACGGGGGGGGTCCGAGCCAAAAACATTCAGTACTTC,CASSTGGVRAKNIQYF
NA,TRBJ2-3,TRBV2,TRBD2,TGTGCCAGCAGGGCCAGGACTAGCGGAGGCACAGATACGCAGTATTTT,CASRARTSGGTDTQYF
many,TRBJ2-3,TRBV4-2,NA,TGTGCCAGCAGCCAGAACCCCTCTTTGGCGGGCGGCACAGATACGCAGTATTTT,CASSQNPSLAGGTDTQYF
NA,TRBJ1-3,TRBV7-9,TRBD1,TGTGCCAGCAGCACACCGGGACAGGGGCCATCCTCTGGAAACACCATATATTTT,CASSTPGQGPSSGNTIYF
NA,TRBJ2-5,TRBV12-3/TRBV12-4,TRBD1,TGTGCCAGCACTAAACAGGGGGCCGTTTTAGAGACCCAGTACTTC,CASTKQGAVLETQYF
few,TRBJ2-3,TRBV12-3/TRBV12-4,NA,TGTGCCAGCAGCCCCGAGGCAGGAGGAGTCGCGCAGTATTTT,CASSPEAGGVAQYF
NA,TRBJ2-5,TRBV7-2,TRBD2,TGTGCCAGCAGCCGTCGGGGTAGCGGGAGCGAGACCCAGTACTTC,CASSRRGSGSETQYF
NA,TRBJ1-5,TRBV12-3/TRBV12-4,NA,TGTGCCAGCAGCATCTTGGGGAATCAGCCCCAGCATTTT,CASSILGNQPQHF
once,TRBJ1-6,TRBV5-1,NA,TGCGCCAGCAGCTTGGCAGACAGGCACTCACCCCTCCACTTT,CASSLADRHSPLHF
NA,TRBJ2-3,TRBV6-6,TRBD2,TGTGCCAGCAGTTATAGCGGGAGTGTCACAGATACGCAGTATTTT,CASSYSGSVTDTQYF
few,TRBJ2-3,TRBV29-1,NA,TGCAGCGTTGTAATGGTAGATACGCAGTATTTT,CSVVMVDTQYF